The 2 T cell receptor beta chains below all came from one sample that was sequenced in a study of molecular identifiers for immune sequencing clone quantification. In TCRdb, the PCR reads were re-called with MiXCR into one record per CDR3 protein. The table has about 630,000 distinct CDR3 sequences, about 25% seen once. Material for sequencing was naive CD8+ T cells from blood, with Jurkat cell RNA spiked in. Subset noted: FACS-sorted CD8+CD4-CCR7+CD45RA+ naive T cells. The source is a human donor in good health. Some libraries in this study had Jurkat cell RNA spiked in.

A note on this clonotype: Just one base apart from a much larger clone, this may be a read error. This chain links TRBV7-9 with TRBJ2-2; 7 bases match TRBD1. The germline V gene encodes CDR1 SEHNR and CDR2 FQNEAQ (reference sequence). This CDR3 region has 14 residues. In DNA, the CDR3 is TGTGCCAGCAGCTTAGTGGGGACAGCCGGGGAGCTGTATTTT. It encodes CASSLVGTAGELYF. Filled out from reference TRBV7-9 and TRBJ2-2, the complete variable domain reads DTGVSQNPRHKITKRGQNVTFRCDPISEHNRLYWYRQTLGQGPEFLTYFQNEAQLEKSRLLSDRFSAERPKGSFSTLEIQRTEQGDSAMYLCASSLVGTAGELYFGEGSRLTVL.

A few counts support this clonotype. The chain combines TRBV12-5 with TRBJ2-7; no reliable D call. V gave up 2 bases and J gave up 7 bases, with 15 bases separating them. In germline, CDR1 is LGHNT, CDR2 FRNRAP. The CDR3 runs to 14 residues. CDR3 sequence reads: CASGLYNRVGEQYF. The CDR3 bases are TGTGCTAGTGGTTTGTATAATAGGGTGGGGGAGCAGTACTTC.